This TCR beta chain was sequenced for a study of blood T cells in healthy people across ages. Broader study findings: TCR beta diversity, measured per million T cells, fell in a roughly linear way with age. Estimates based on one million T cells were treated as lower bounds.

The total RNA that was extracted per sample amounted to at least 5.5 micrograms. A second about 7 to 12 cycle PCR used barcoded and J-beta primers. TCRdb independently ran MiXCR on the 5' RACE reads; one entry per CDR3 protein. The sample yields 650,000 to 1,000,000 distinct CDR3 sequences, 36% seen once. A remark on this clonotype: The antigen is not known.

Sequencing was performed on blood. This receptor was identified in a man younger than 35 in good health.

The CDR3 nucleotides are TGCAGCGCACATAATCTAGCGTACGAGCAGTACTTC. Its protein is CSAHNLAYEQYF. The gene calls are TRBV29-1 and TRBJ2-7; tentative D call: TRBD2 (6 bases). V was clipped by 7 bases and J by 4 bases, with 14 bases between them. This CDR3 spans 12 amino acids. Germline V gene sequence: CDR1 SQVTM, CDR2 ANQGSEA.